The entry that follows covers one T cell receptor (beta chain) sequence. Its antigen remains unknown. TCRdb keeps only in-frame clones here, not all; method: immunoSEQ multiplex PCR. The sample yields about 350,000 clones, roughly 92% seen once. This specimen belongs to a study of brain T cells in children with intractable seizures. Trimming stripped 7 bases from V and 5 bases from J, with 19 bases between. The CDR3 is made up of 15 amino acids. CDR1 SGHRS and CDR2 YFSETQ come from the germline V gene. Time point indicated: blood from clinic visit 5 months post-surgery; TSC patient then seizure free. The sequenced cases were selected for having the highest brain T cell transcript signatures. Patients received at least one anti-epileptic drug before surgery. General study points: Absence of clones before surgery may stem from lower sequencing depth. HCMV serostatus was not known, and viral specificity came from CDR3 similarity only.

The chain has TRBV5-1 and TRBJ2-1; D gene uncertain. The sequence came from a boy less than two years old with tuberous sclerosis and intractable seizures. The sample was peripheral blood, taken approximately 5 months after surgery. Here the CDR3 reads CASRLVGNRDNEQFF. Written as DNA, the CDR3 is TGCGCCAGCCGTTTGGTGGGAAATCGCGACAATGAGCAGTTCTTC.